The entry below gives a single T cell receptor beta chain sequence along with its context. The antigen remains unidentified. The sample is drawn from a study of Graves' ophthalmopathy and Graves' hyperthyroidism. Amplifying from RNA transcripts, the study obtained TCR beta CDR3 regions. RT-PCR with HTBI primers came first, then second-round multiplex PCR. TCRdb re-analysed the multiplex PCR reads in MiXCR, keeping a single row per CDR3 protein. The table has 560,000 or so distinct CDR3 sequences, just under 40% seen once. Whole-study findings and limits: Among expanded thyroid clonotypes above 0.001 frequency, most also occurred in blood. Sensitivity reached 87.88% and specificity about 76% for a 13-signature model separating ophthalmopathy from stable hyperthyroidism.

Germline CDR1 reads MDHEN; CDR2 reads SYDVKM. This CDR3 contains 13 residues. Trimming pared 4 bases from V and 5 bases from J, leaving 11 bases between. As diagnostic evidence, clinical symptoms, serum thyroxine, TRAb, thyroid ultrasound and orbital computed tomography were relied upon. This TCR came from an adult man with Graves' hyperthyroidism. This rearrangement joins TRBV28 to TRBJ1-1; tentative D call: TRBD1 (5 bases). The sequencing sample was made of peripheral blood or thyroid tissue (not recorded which). The CDR3 bases are TGTGCCAGCAGTTGGGGCAGGGAGACTGAAGCTTTCTTT. Translation gives CASSWGRETEAFF.